This T cell receptor beta chain comes out of a study of blood T cell repertoires in COVID-19. From germline, CDR1 is LNHDA and CDR2 SQIVND (reference sequence). With 5 bases removed from V and 7 bases from J, the gap between germline ends came to 20 bases. The length of the CDR3 is 15 residues. As handled by the study authors: Quantification of nucleated cells was approximated via reference gene primer amplification. The protocol was immunoSEQ multiplex PCR, while the TCRdb copy is restricted to in-frame clones and leaves out a portion. The D gene and trimming were derived from the DNA, and the V and J assignments and clone size from that table. This table has 59,000 or so clones, approximately 82% appearing once.

This receptor was obtained from a human donor in a cohort sampled during active COVID-19. Sequenced input: peripheral blood. This sequence joins TRBV19 and TRBJ1-2; D not certain. CDR3 sequence reads: CASSLHVRETGGYTF. CDR3 coding DNA: TGTGCCAGTAGTCTTCACGTCCGGGAAACTGGTGGCTACACCTTC.